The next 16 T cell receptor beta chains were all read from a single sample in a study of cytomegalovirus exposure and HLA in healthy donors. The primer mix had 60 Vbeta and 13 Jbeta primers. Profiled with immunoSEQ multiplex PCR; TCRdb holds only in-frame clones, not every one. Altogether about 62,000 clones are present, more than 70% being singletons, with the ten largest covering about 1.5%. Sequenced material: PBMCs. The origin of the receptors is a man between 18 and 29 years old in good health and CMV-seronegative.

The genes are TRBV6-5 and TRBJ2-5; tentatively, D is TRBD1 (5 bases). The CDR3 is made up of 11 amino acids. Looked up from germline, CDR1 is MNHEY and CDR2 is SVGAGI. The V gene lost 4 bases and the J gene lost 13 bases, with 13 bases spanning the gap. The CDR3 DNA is TGTGCCAGCAGTTCTCAGGGCCGGACGTACTTC. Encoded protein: CASSSQGRTYF.

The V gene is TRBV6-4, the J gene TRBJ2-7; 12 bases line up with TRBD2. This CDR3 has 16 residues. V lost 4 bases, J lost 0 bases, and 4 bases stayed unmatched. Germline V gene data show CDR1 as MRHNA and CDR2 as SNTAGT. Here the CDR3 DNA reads TGTGCCAGCAGTGTTGAGACTAGCGGGAGCTCCTACGAGCAGTACTTC. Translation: CASSVETSGSSYEQYF.

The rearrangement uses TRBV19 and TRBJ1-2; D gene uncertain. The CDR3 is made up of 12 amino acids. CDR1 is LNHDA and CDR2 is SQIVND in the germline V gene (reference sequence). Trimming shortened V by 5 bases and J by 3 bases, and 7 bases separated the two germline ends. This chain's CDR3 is CASSERDYGYTF. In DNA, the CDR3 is TGTGCCAGTAGTGAGAGGGACTATGGCTACACCTTC.

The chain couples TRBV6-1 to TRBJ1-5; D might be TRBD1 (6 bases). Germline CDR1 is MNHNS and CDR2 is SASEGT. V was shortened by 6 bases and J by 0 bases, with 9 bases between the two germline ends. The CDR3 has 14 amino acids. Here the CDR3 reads CASSGTISNQPQHF. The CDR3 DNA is TGTGCCAGCAGCGGGACAATTAGCAATCAGCCCCAGCATTTT.

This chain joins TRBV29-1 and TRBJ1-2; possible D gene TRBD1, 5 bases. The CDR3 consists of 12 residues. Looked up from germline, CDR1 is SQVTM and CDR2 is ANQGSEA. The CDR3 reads CTDGGGGYGYTF. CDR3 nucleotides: TGCACCGATGGGGGAGGAGGCTATGGCTACACCTTC.

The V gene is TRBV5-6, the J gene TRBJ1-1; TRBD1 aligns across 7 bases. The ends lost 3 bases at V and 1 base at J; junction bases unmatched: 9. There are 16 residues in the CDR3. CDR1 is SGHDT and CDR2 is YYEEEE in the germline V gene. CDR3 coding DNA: TGTGCCAGCAGCTCCACCCTGACAGGGCCGAACACTGAAGCTTTCTTT. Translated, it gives CASSSTLTGPNTEAFF.

CDR3 amino acids: CASFAEEGGVDTEAFF. CDR3 in DNA: TGTGCCAGTTTCGCAGAAGAAGGGGGGGTGGACACTGAAGCTTTCTTT. The chain couples TRBV19 to TRBJ1-1; D may be TRBD1 (6 bases). This CDR3 comprises 16 residues. The germline CDR1 and CDR2 sequences are LNHDA and SQIVND (reference sequence). V was pared by 8 bases and J by 3 bases, with 22 bases between.

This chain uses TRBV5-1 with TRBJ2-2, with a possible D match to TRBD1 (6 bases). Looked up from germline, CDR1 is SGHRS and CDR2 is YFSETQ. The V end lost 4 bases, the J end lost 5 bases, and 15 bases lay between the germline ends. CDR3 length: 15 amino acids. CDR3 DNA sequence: TGCGCCAGCAGCCGATTCTCAGGGGCGACCGGGGAGCTGTTTTTT. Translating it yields CASSRFSGATGELFF. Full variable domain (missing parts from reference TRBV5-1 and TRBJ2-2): KAGVTQTPRYLIKTRGQQVTLSCSPISGHRSVSWYQQTPGQGLQFLFEYFSETQRNKGNFPGRFSGRQFSNSRSEMNVSTLELGDSALYLCASSRFSGATGELFFGEGSRLTVL.

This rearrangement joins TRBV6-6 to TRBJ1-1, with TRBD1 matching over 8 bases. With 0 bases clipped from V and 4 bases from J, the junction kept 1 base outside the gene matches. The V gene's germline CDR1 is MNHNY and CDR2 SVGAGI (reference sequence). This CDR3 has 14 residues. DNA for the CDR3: TGTGCCAGCAGTTACTCCCAGGGGGCCACTGAAGCTTTCTTT. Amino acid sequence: CASSYSQGATEAFF.

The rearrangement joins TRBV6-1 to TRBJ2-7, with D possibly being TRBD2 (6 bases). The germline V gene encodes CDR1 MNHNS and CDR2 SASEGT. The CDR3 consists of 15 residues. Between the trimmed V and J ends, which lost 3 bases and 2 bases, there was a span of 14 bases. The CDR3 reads CASSDSRGLAYEQYF. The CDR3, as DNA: TGTGCCAGCAGTGATTCGCGGGGACTCGCCTACGAGCAGTACTTC.

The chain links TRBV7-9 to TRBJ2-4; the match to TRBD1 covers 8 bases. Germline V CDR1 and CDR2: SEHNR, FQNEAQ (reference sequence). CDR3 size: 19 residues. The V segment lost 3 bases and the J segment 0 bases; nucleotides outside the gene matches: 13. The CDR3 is CASSFRPGTGALAKNIQYF. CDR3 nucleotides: TGTGCCAGCAGCTTCCGTCCCGGGACAGGAGCTCTAGCCAAAAACATTCAGTACTTC.

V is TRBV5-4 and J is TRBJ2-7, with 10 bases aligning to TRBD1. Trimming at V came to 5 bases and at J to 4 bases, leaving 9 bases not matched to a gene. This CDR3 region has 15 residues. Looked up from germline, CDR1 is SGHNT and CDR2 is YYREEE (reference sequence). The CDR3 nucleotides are TGTGCCAGCAGTCAACCCGGGACAGGGGCGTACGAGCAGTACTTC. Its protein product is CASSQPGTGAYEQYF.

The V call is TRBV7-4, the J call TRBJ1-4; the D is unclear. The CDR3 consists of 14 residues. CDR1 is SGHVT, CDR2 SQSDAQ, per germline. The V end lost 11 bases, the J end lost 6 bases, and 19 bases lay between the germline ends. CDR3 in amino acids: CAFTRGICDEKLFF. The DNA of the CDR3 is TGTGCCTTTACAAGAGGGATATGCGATGAAAAACTGTTTTTT. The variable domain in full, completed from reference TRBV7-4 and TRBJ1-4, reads GAGVSQSPRYKVAKRGRDVALRCDSISGHVTLYWYRQTLGQGSEVLTYSQSDAQRDKSGRPSGRFSAERPERSVSTLKIQRTEQGDSAVYLCAFTRGICDEKLFFGSGTQLSVL.

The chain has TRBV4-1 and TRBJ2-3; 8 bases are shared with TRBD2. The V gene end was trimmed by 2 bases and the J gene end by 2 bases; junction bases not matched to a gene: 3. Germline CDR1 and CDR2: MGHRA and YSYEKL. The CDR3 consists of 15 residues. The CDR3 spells CASSQTGGHTDTQYF. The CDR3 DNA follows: TGCGCCAGCAGCCAAACGGGGGGGCACACAGATACGCAGTATTTT.

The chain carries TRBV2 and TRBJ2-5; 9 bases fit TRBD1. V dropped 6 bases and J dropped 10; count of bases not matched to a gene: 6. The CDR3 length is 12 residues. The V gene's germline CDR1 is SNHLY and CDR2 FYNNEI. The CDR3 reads CASSPRQGVQYF. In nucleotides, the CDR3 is TGTGCCAGCAGCCCTCGACAGGGGGTCCAGTACTTC.

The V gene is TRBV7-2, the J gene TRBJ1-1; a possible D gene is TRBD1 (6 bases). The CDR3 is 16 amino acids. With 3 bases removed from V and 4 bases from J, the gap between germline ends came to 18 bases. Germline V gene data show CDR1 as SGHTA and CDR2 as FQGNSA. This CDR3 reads CASSFLAGEPGTEAFF. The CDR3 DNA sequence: TGTGCCAGCAGCTTTCTCGCAGGGGAACCCGGCACTGAAGCTTTCTTT.